This TCR beta chain was documented in a study of identifying expanded T cells in peripheral blood. The study, taken as a whole, reports: Over around two and four weeks, about 15 and 18 clones changed, versus around 1.3 between replicates.

Germline V gene lookup returns CDR1 WNHNN and CDR2 SYGVQD (reference sequence). V lost 2 bases, J lost 7 bases, and 3 bases stayed unmatched. The CDR3 has 14 residues. Using immunoSEQ multiplex PCR, the repertoire was profiled, and TCRdb retains in-frame clones only, with some absent. The repertoire holds 100,000 to 150,000 clones, with approximately 86% as singletons. Comments on this clone: Its cognate antigen is unknown.

During the collection period, no donor immune events like infections were recorded. Material: blood. This sequence was found in a person aged 18-69 years in good health. The chain carries TRBV10-1 and TRBJ2-7; TRBD2 matches 12 bases. The CDR3 loop reads CASSEGLAGCEQYF. Here the CDR3 DNA reads TGCGCCAGCAGTGAGGGACTAGCGGGGTGTGAGCAGTACTTC.